This T cell receptor beta chain was sequenced during a study of shared clonotypes between healthy human individuals. Study as a whole: The plates for each donor numbered three CD4 naive, three CD4 memory, two CD8 naive and one CD8 memory. Points from the study as a whole: Memory subsets had estimated richness that was generally smaller than that of naive subsets. Naive CD4 clonotypes were shared across several donors at roughly 5.3%.

Only in-frame clones appear in the TCRdb table, and some are missing; sequencing was by immunoSEQ multiplex PCR. Of about 2 million clones listed, just under 95% were seen once; the top ten hold roughly 1.2%. CD45RO-negative, CCR7-positively selected cells formed the naive CD8 fraction, excluding terminally differentiated effector memory CD45RA+ cells. Donation came from healthy HIV-negative adults that had no recent acute infections or vaccinations. About this clone: The antigen remains undetermined.

The V and J ends lost 5 bases and 5 bases, in that order; junction bases with no gene match: 8. This CDR3 has 14 residues. Germline values: CDR1 SGHAT, CDR2 FQNNGV. The chain recombines TRBV11-2 with TRBJ1-2; 7 nucleotides agree with TRBD1. What was sequenced was naive CD8+ T cells sorted from blood. This receptor was identified in a man aged 18 to 35 in good health. The chain's CDR3 is CASSPTGTDYGYTF. CDR3 nucleotides: TGTGCCAGCAGCCCGACCGGGACAGATTATGGCTACACCTTC.